This T cell receptor beta chain was observed in a study of human T cells and chemical hapten exposure. Background on the study: The use of 2% DPC on about 2 cm by about 2 cm of upper inner arm skin constituted sensitization.

This clonotype was found many times. Trimming left V 0 bases short and J 3 bases short, with 8 bases between. Germline assignment: CDR1 SGDLS and CDR2 YYNGEE. The CDR3 consists of 14 residues. Sample time point: pre-sensitization, week 0. Treatment described: therapeutic diphenylcyclopropenone sensitization with weekly scalp DPC. Staff drew blood before applying each patch test. The study used a library that attached unique molecular identifiers to individual cDNA molecules. TCRdb analysed the RACE reads with MiXCR anew, one entry per CDR3 protein. Of 87,000 or so distinct CDR3 sequences in the sample, 8% to 10% were seen once.

V and J are TRBV9 and TRBJ2-3; D ambiguous. Material: whole blood, obtained in connection with sensitization to the hapten diphenylcyclopropenone (DPC). This receptor was obtained from a woman in her thirties or forties with alopecia areata. Some clones in this sample may be carry-over from other donors' samples. CDR3 region: CASSVGFLTDTQYF. The DNA of the CDR3 is TGTGCCAGCAGCGTAGGGTTCCTAACAGATACGCAGTATTTT.